The clone carrying this TCR beta chain was observed a few times. This sample was taken from a study of T cells in Graves' hyperthyroidism and ophthalmopathy. Using RNA transcripts as the source, TCR beta CDR3 regions were amplified. HTBI primers were used for first-round RT-PCR of the TCR CDR3. Each CDR3 protein gets one entry after TCRdb re-called the multiplex PCR reads with MiXCR. Among a few hundred thousand distinct CDR3 sequences listed, about a sixth were seen once. Input material: blood. The sequence was collected from a woman under 30 with Graves' hyperthyroidism that later progressed to Graves' ophthalmopathy.

The CDR3 sequence: CATSAGRHSGANVLTF. CDR3 in DNA: TGTGCCACCAGTGCGGGACGCCACTCTGGGGCCAACGTCCTGACTTTC. The V gene is TRBV24-1, the J gene TRBJ2-6, with D possibly being TRBD1 or TRBD2 (5 bases each). This CDR3 has 16 residues. V shed 5 bases and J shed 0 bases, with 10 bases lying between them. Per the germline V gene, CDR1 is KGHDR and CDR2 is SFDVKD.